The present TCR beta chain was sequenced within a study of CD8+CD57+ T cells in acquired aplastic anemia. All sequencing subjects had displayed CD8+CD57+ cell expansion on flow cytometry. Genomic DNA constituted the template upon which TCR beta VDJ and CDR3 profiling was performed. TCRdb re-called the reads through MiXCR, storing one row per CDR3 protein. The data show around 210,000 distinct CDR3 sequences, about 62% seen once. The receptor was isolated from a human donor with aplastic anemia. Sequences were obtained from sorted CD4+, CD8+, or CD8+CD57+ T cells (not recorded which) from PBMCs.

CDR3 sequence: CASNQYDRDTGELFF. The CDR3 DNA is TGTGCCAGCAACCAATACGACAGGGACACCGGGGAGCTGTTTTTT. The chain is built from TRBV24-1 and TRBJ2-2; 7 bases match TRBD1. The CDR3 consists of 15 residues. Per the germline V gene, CDR1 is KGHDR and CDR2 is SFDVKD. V shed 11 bases and J 3 bases; nucleotides not matched to a gene: 11.